This is a list of T cell receptor beta chains from one sample in a study of T-cell reconstitution after alpha-beta-depleted transplantation in children. TCRdb re-derived calls from the PCR reads in MiXCR, one entry per CDR3 protein. The sample holds some 600,000 distinct CDR3 sequences, roughly 13% seen once. This material consisted of PBMCs, mostly from graft donor cells, taken 360 days after TCRalphabeta/CD19-depleted stem cell transplant. Receptors were obtained from a male patient under 18 who had a stem cell transplant for acute myeloid leukemia, so the T cells may come from the graft donor. Both conserved end residues are part of each CDR3. A D gene is named only where the DNA matches it firmly. Only some rows state a clone size, as once, few, many or a class for expanded clones.

CASSPGGRARNEQYF,TGTGCCAGCAGCCCGGGCGGGAGGGCCAGGAACGAGCAGTACTTC,TRBV7-2,15,TRBJ2-7,few,TRBD2
CSVESLAGDDAGELFF,TGCAGCGTTGAGAGTCTAGCGGGGGACGATGCCGGGGAGCTGTTTTTT,TRBV29-1,16,TRBJ2-2,.,TRBD2
CASSRDSLDEQYF,TGTGCCAGCAGCCGGGACAGCCTGGACGAGCAGTACTTC,TRBV7-9,13,TRBJ2-7,few,TRBD1
CASSFVAGGDTQYF,TGTGCCAGCAGTTTTGTAGCGGGAGGAGATACGCAGTATTTT,TRBV6-5,14,TRBJ2-3,.,TRBD2
CATSDLPGEQYF,TGTGCCACCAGTGATTTGCCAGGCGAGCAGTACTTC,TRBV24-1,12,TRBJ2-7,few,.
CTAPAGGPWEQFF,TGCACCGCCCCAGCGGGAGGCCCTTGGGAGCAGTTCTTC,TRBV20-1,13,TRBJ2-1,few,TRBD2
CASSHTSADTQYF,TGTGCCAGCAGCCACACTTCGGCAGATACGCAGTATTTT,TRBV3-1,13,TRBJ2-3,.,.
CASSSPRAADSPLHF,TGTGCCAGCAGCTCCCCGCGGGCCGCGGATTCACCCCTCCACTTT,TRBV7-8,15,TRBJ1-6,.,.
CASSLVMGQQYF,TGTGCCAGCAGCTTAGTAATGGGACAGCAGTACTTC,TRBV7-2,12,TRBJ2-7,few,.
CASSSSGEREGHEQYF,TGTGCCAGCAGTTCCTCGGGGGAGCGGGAGGGTCACGAGCAGTACTTC,TRBV12-3/TRBV12-4,16,TRBJ2-7,.,TRBD2
CASSLNLDTQYF,TGCGCCAGCAGCTTGAATTTAGATACGCAGTATTTT,TRBV5-1,12,TRBJ2-3,once,.
CSARRGGRAYEQYF,TGCAGTGCTAGAAGGGGCGGCAGGGCCTACGAGCAGTACTTC,TRBV20-1,14,TRBJ2-7,.,.
CASSYQLLSYEQYF,TGTGCCAGCAGTTATCAACTACTCTCCTACGAGCAGTACTTC,TRBV6-2/TRBV6-3,14,TRBJ2-7,.,.
CASSPWKGGANTGELFF,TGTGCCAGCAGTCCTTGGAAGGGCGGGGCGAACACCGGGGAGCTGTTTTTT,TRBV28,17,TRBJ2-2,.,.
CASSLFFGWNQETQYF,TGTGCCAGCAGCTTATTTTTTGGGTGGAACCAAGAGACCCAGTACTTC,TRBV7-6,16,TRBJ2-5,.,.
CASSLRVDVSGANVLTF,TGCGCCAGCAGCTTGAGGGTCGACGTCTCTGGGGCCAACGTCCTGACTTTC,TRBV5-1,17,TRBJ2-6,few,.
CASSDPLYEQFF,TGTGCCAGCAGCGATCCCCTTTATGAGCAGTTCTTC,TRBV6-2/TRBV6-3,12,TRBJ2-1,.,.
CSAVNRAGNTIYF,TGCAGTGCTGTAAACAGGGCTGGAAACACCATATATTTT,TRBV20-1,13,TRBJ1-3,.,.
CASSQDRGLLSNEQYF,TGTGCCAGCAGCCAAGACAGGGGTTTGTTGAGTAACGAGCAGTACTTC,TRBV3-1,16,TRBJ2-7,few,.
CASSRTGWSSYNEQFF,TGTGCCAGCAGTCGGACAGGGTGGAGCTCCTACAATGAGCAGTTCTTC,TRBV6-2/TRBV6-3,16,TRBJ2-1,few,TRBD1
CASSLRAGPIRFTDTQYF,TGTGCCAGCAGCCTTAGGGCAGGGCCCATACGCTTCACAGATACGCAGTATTTT,TRBV6-1,18,TRBJ2-3,.,.
CASSLREAEQFF,TGTGCCAGCAGCCTCAGGGAGGCGGAGCAGTTCTTC,TRBV7-8,12,TRBJ2-1,few,.
CAISERNRESPNEQFF,TGTGCCATCAGTGAGAGAAACAGGGAGTCCCCCAATGAGCAGTTCTTC,TRBV10-3,16,TRBJ2-1,few,.